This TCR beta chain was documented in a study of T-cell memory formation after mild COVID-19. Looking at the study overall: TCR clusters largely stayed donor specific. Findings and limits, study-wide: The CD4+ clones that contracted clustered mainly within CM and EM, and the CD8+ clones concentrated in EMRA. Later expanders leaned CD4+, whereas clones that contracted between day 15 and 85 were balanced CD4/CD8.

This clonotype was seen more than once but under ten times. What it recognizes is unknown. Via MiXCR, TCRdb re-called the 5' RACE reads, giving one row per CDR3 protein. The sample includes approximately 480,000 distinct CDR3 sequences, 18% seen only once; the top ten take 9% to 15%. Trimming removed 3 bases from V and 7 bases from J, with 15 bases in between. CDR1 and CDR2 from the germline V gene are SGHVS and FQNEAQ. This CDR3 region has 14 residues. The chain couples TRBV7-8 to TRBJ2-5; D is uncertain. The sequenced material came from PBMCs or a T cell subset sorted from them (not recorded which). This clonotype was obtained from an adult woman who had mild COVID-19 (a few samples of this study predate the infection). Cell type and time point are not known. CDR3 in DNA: TGTGCCAGCAGCTTCCGAGGCCCGCCAGGGACCCAGTACTTC. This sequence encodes CASSFRGPPGTQYF. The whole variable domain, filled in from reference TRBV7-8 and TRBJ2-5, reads GAGVSQSPRYKVAKRGQDVALRCDPISGHVSLFWYQQALGQGPEFLTYFQNEAQLDKSGLPSDRFFAERPEGSVSTLKIQRTQQEDSAVYLCASSFRGPPGTQYFGPGTRLLVL.